The 22 T cell receptor beta chains below all came from one sample that was sequenced in a study of T cells in localized non-small cell lung cancer (dated by TCRdb to 2018 to 2020). Libraries were prepared through the immunoSEQ multiplex PCR assay. TCRdb took this table from immuneACCESS and kept in-frame rearrangements with V and J called. Such tables lack part of the clones; where checked against another copy, unresolved V genes explain under half of the gap, and the rest is unexplained. A total of some 2,000 clones appear in this sample, about 35% of them only once. Together, the top ten hold 22% of the sample. Sequencing used lung tumor tissue, obtained before any cancer treatment. Source of these receptors: a female donor of 60 years or more with stage I lung adenocarcinoma.

By sample fraction, this clone is medium-sized. The chain links TRBV6-8 to TRBJ2-7; 7 bases line up with TRBD1. The ends lost 0 bases at V and 3 bases at J; junction bases unmatched: 8. The V gene's germline CDR1 is MNHGY and CDR2 SAAAGT. The CDR3 length is 16 residues. The CDR3 here is CASSYSIGTALYEQYF. The CDR3 bases are TGTGCCAGCAGTTACTCGATCGGGACAGCACTCTACGAGCAGTACTTC.

The V and J genes are TRBV28 and TRBJ2-7, with TRBD1 identical over 9 bases. V lost 3 bases and J lost 3; bases outside the gene matches: 12. This CDR3 is built from 17 residues. Germline CDR1 is MDHEN and CDR2 is SYDVKM. DNA for the CDR3: TGTGCCAGCAGTTTGTCCCGGGACAGGGTTCGTAGCTACGAGCAGTACTTC. It yields the protein CASSLSRDRVRSYEQYF. Drawing the rest from reference TRBV28 and TRBJ2-7, the complete variable domain is DVKVTQSSRYLVKRTGEKVFLECVQDMDHENMFWYRQDPGLGLRLIYFSYDVKMKEKGDIPEGYSVSREKKERFSLILESASTNQTSMYLCASSLSRDRVRSYEQYFGPGTRLTVT.

This clone has only a few counts. The J gene is TRBJ2-7, the V gene TRBV9, with 9 positions matching TRBD1. This CDR3 contains 13 residues. Germline lookup yields CDR1 SGDLS and CDR2 YYNGEE. V shed 5 bases, J shed 6 bases, and the junction held 6 bases outside the gene matches. The CDR3 region is CASSAGQGSEQYF. CDR3 in DNA: TGTGCCAGCAGTGCGGGACAGGGTTCCGAGCAGTACTTC.

This clone is labeled medium-sized. As DNA, the CDR3 is TGTGCCAGCAGTTACGATACAGGTCCGGGGACCCAGTACTTC. Protein sequence: CASSYDTGPGTQYF. The V gene is TRBV6-8, the J gene TRBJ2-5; TRBD1 is a possible D gene (5 bases). There are 14 residues in the CDR3. V was trimmed by 2 bases and J by 7 bases, leaving 14 bases between them. Germline V gene sequence: CDR1 MNHGY, CDR2 SAAAGT.

The chain carries TRBV5-1 and TRBJ2-7; the D is unclear. The CDR3 consists of 14 residues. V was cut by 1 base and J by 7 bases, with 15 bases left in between. Germline CDR1 SGHRS, CDR2 YFSETQ. The DNA of the CDR3 is TGCGCCAGCAGCTTGTATGTACAAACGGGTGAGCAGTACTTC. It specifies CASSLYVQTGEQYF.

This clone has a handful of counts. The chain combines TRBV10-3 with TRBJ2-1; possibly TRBD1 or TRBD2 for D (6 bases each). Germline CDR1 and CDR2: ENHRY and SYGVKD. The CDR3 runs 16 residues. V lost 0 bases and J 5 bases, leaving 14 bases between the germline ends. In DNA form, the CDR3 reads TGTGCCATCAGTGAGTCGGGGGCGGGAATGAACAATGAGCAGTTCTTC. Amino acid sequence: CAISESGAGMNNEQFF.

The chain combines TRBV29-1 with TRBJ2-3; D may be TRBD1 or TRBD2 (5 bases each). The CDR3 spans 14 residues. Germline CDR1 SQVTM, CDR2 ANQGSEA. Trimming removed 1 base from V and 7 bases from J, with 15 bases in between. This chain's CDR3 is CSVEGSTGAYTQYF. CDR3 coding DNA: TGCAGCGTTGAAGGTAGCACCGGGGCCTATACGCAGTATTTT.

The chain uses TRBV30 and TRBJ1-4; D unclear. CDR3 length equals 15 residues. V was shortened by 0 bases and J by 0 bases, with 8 bases between the two germline ends. Germline lookup yields CDR1 GTSNPN and CDR2 SVGIG (reference sequence). The CDR3 DNA sequence: TGTGCCTGGAGTGTTTCCTTTACAACTAATGAAAAACTGTTTTTT. Translated: CAWSVSFTTNEKLFF.

The chain recombines TRBV9 with TRBJ1-3; D is ambiguous. Per the germline V gene, CDR1 is SGDLS and CDR2 is YYNGEE. Trimming left V 4 bases short and J 2 bases short, with 16 bases between. CDR3 length equals 16 residues. In nucleotides, the CDR3 is TGTGCCAGCAGCCCGACCGGTACCGGGGCTGGAAACACCATATATTTT. Residues: CASSPTGTGAGNTIYF.

The chain employs TRBV18 and TRBJ2-2, with 10 bases matching TRBD2. V dropped 3 bases and J dropped 5; count of bases not matched to a gene: 12. This CDR3 spans 18 amino acids. Germline CDR1 is KGHSH and CDR2 is LQKENI. The CDR3 sequence is CASSPRLAGVGVTGELFF. The CDR3 nucleotides are TGTGCCAGCTCACCTCGGCTAGCGGGGGTAGGAGTGACCGGGGAGCTGTTTTTT.

This chain connects TRBV28 to TRBJ2-7; TRBD2 might be the D (6 bases). V dropped 6 bases and J dropped 2 bases, with 14 bases sitting between them. The CDR3 is made up of 14 amino acids. The germline V gene encodes CDR1 MDHEN and CDR2 SYDVKM. The CDR3 DNA sequence: TGTGCCAGCAGAGCTGCGGGAACCACCTACGAGCAGTACTTC. As protein: CASRAAGTTYEQYF.

This clone was counted only a few times. The rearrangement joins TRBV6-8 to TRBJ2-4; D is unresolved. CDR1 and CDR2 (germline): MNHGY, SAAAGT. V was pared by 6 bases and J by 2 bases, with 17 bases between. The CDR3 spans 16 residues. In DNA form, the CDR3 reads TGTGCCAGCAGATCCCGGACCGCCGCTACCAAAAACATTCAGTACTTC. Protein: CASRSRTAATKNIQYF.

This clone has more than one count but fewer than ten. The chain links TRBV11-3 to TRBJ1-1; tentatively, D is TRBD1 (5 bases). Trimming cost V 7 bases and J 0 bases, with 12 bases left between them. This CDR3 region has 14 residues. Germline CDR1 reads SGHNT; CDR2 reads YENEEA. The CDR3 reads CASKVDSLNTEAFF. For the CDR3, the DNA is TGTGCCAGCAAGGTAGACAGTCTGAACACTGAAGCTTTCTTT.

This clone is medium-sized in the sample. The chain joins TRBV11-3 to TRBJ2-7, with 14 bases fitting TRBD2. With 5 bases clipped from V and 3 bases from J, the junction kept 0 bases outside the gene matches. This CDR3 spans 14 amino acids. The germline CDR1 and CDR2 sequences are SGHNT and YENEEA. The CDR3 loop is CASSGTSGSYEQYF. In nucleotides, the CDR3 is TGTGCCAGCAGCGGGACTAGCGGGAGCTACGAGCAGTACTTC.

V gene TRBV28 combines with J gene TRBJ1-3; possibly TRBD1 for D (5 bases). Germline lookup yields CDR1 MDHEN and CDR2 SYDVKM. Trimming left V 3 bases short and J 0 bases short, with 6 bases between. The CDR3 is 14 amino acids. The CDR3 region has the DNA TGTGCCAGCAGTTTCGACAGCTCTGGAAACACCATATATTTT. Its protein is CASSFDSSGNTIYF.

CDR3: CASSPLAGGPVGELFF. The CDR3 DNA follows: TGTGCCAGCTCACCCCTAGCGGGAGGGCCCGTCGGGGAGCTGTTTTTT. The V gene is TRBV18, the J gene TRBJ2-2; 12 bases fit TRBD2. V lost 3 bases and J lost 7; bases outside the gene matches: 6. This CDR3 is built from 16 residues. The germline gives CDR1 KGHSH, CDR2 LQKENI.

The chain joins TRBV6-8 to TRBJ1-2, with 10 bases that match TRBD1. Germline assignment: CDR1 MNHGY and CDR2 SAAAGT. With V trimmed by 4 bases and J by 3 bases, 2 bases remained unmatched. The CDR3 length is 14 residues. CDR3 nucleotides: TGTGCCAGCAGTTGGACAGGGGGATACTATGGCTACACCTTC. This translates into CASSWTGGYYGYTF.

This clone is termed medium-sized. The chain joins TRBV11-3 to TRBJ2-7; possibly TRBD2 for D (6 bases). The V end lost 6 bases, the J end lost 0 bases, and 15 bases lay between the germline ends. CDR1 is SGHNT, CDR2 YENEEA, per germline. CDR3 length: 15 residues. The CDR3 nucleotides read TGTGCCAGCAGTGTCCGGGACGGGAGCTCCTACGAGCAGTACTTC. Amino acids: CASSVRDGSSYEQYF.

V gene TRBV6-8 combines with J gene TRBJ2-1, with TRBD1 matching over 8 bases. Per the germline V gene, CDR1 is MNHGY and CDR2 is SAAAGT. The CDR3 is made up of 14 amino acids. V shed 6 bases, J shed 5 bases, and the junction held 6 bases outside the gene matches. The CDR3 nucleotides are TGTGCCAGCAGCCTGGACAGGGTACACAATGAGCAGTTCTTC. Its translation is CASSLDRVHNEQFF.

The CDR3 DNA reads TGTGCCAGCAGCGGCTCCGCAAAGGGTGAAAAACTGTTTTTT. Translation: CASSGSAKGEKLFF. The chain is built from TRBV9 and TRBJ1-4; D gene unclear. V was pared by 3 bases and J by 7 bases, with 13 bases between. Looked up from germline, CDR1 is SGDLS and CDR2 is YYNGEE. This CDR3 is 14 amino acids long.

The chain has TRBV15 and TRBJ1-1; possible D gene TRBD1, 6 bases. V lost 0 bases and J lost 11, with 19 bases in between. This CDR3 is built from 15 residues. Germline assignment: CDR1 LNHNV and CDR2 YYDKDF (reference sequence). The CDR3 loop is CATSRDLTLQGKAFF. In DNA, the CDR3 is TGTGCCACCAGCAGAGATTTAACCCTACAGGGTAAGGCTTTCTTT.

By share, this clone counts as medium-sized. The chain is built from TRBV6-8 and TRBJ1-6, with D hard to call. The V gene's germline CDR1 is MNHGY and CDR2 SAAAGT. Trimming cost V 5 bases and J 6 bases, with 8 bases left between them. This CDR3 has 13 amino acids. CDR3 sequence reads: CASSLTVNSPLHF. The CDR3 DNA reads as TGTGCCAGCAGTCTAACAGTTAATTCACCCCTCCACTTT.